This T cell receptor beta chain was sequenced during a study of CD8 T cells in ankylosing spondylitis. Study findings and constraints: It appeared that ankylosing spondylitis blood was characterized by a TCR beta motif of fewer than ten highly homologous variants.

This clonotype was counted ten times or more. The antigen remains unidentified. It was by quantitative 5'-RACE with molecular barcodes that TCR beta libraries were made. TCRdb re-analysed the 5' RACE reads in MiXCR, keeping a single row per CDR3 protein. The table has about 300,000 distinct CDR3 sequences, approximately 10% seen once; the top ten hold roughly 9.2%. Germline assignment: CDR1 MNHEY and CDR2 SMNVEV (reference sequence). V dropped 2 bases and J dropped 2 bases, with 9 bases sitting between them. The CDR3 runs 14 residues. Source material: blood, either unsorted or a sorted T cell fraction (not recorded which). V usage is TRBV27 and J usage is TRBJ1-2; D uncertain. This receptor was obtained from a female donor with ankylosing spondylitis or in good health (not recorded which). CDR3 amino acids: CASSLRAANYGYTF. CDR3 in DNA: TGTGCCAGCAGTTTAAGGGCAGCGAACTATGGCTACACCTTC.